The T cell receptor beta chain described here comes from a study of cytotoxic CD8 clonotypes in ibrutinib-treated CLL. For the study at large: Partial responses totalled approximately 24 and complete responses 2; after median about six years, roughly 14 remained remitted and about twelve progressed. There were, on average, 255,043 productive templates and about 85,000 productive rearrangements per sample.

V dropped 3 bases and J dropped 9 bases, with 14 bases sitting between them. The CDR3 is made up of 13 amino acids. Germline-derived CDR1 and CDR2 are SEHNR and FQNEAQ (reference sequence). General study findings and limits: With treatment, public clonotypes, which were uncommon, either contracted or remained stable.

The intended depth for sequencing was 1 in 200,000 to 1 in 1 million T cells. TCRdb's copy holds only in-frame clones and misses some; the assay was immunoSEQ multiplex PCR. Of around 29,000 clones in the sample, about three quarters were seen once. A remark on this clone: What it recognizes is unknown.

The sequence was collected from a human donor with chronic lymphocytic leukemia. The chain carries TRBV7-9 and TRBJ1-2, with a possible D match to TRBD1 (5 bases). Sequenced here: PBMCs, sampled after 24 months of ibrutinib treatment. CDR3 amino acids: CASSFSREGSYTF. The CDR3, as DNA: TGTGCCAGCAGCTTCTCCAGGGAAGGTAGCTACACCTTC.